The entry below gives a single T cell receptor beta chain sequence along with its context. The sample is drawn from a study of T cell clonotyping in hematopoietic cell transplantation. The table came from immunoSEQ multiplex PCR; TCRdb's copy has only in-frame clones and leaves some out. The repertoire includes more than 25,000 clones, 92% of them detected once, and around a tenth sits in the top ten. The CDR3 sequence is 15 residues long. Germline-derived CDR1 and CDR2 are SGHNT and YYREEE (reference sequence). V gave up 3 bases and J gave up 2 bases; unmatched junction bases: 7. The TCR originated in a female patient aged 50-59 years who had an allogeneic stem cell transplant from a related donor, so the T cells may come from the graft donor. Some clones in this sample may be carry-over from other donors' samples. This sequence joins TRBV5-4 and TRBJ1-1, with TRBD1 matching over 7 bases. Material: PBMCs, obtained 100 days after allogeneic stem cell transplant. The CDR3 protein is CASSSNRGGNTEAFF. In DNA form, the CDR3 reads TGTGCCAGCAGCTCAAACAGGGGAGGCAACACTGAAGCTTTCTTT.